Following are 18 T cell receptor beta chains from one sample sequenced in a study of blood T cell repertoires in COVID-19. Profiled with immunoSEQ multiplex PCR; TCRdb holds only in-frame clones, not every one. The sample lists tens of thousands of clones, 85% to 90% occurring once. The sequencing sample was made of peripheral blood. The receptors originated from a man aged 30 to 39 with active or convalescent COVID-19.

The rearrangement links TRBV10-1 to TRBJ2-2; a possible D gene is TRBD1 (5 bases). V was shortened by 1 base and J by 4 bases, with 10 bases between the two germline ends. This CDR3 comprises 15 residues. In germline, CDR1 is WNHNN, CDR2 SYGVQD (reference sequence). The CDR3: CASSEWGPGTGELFF. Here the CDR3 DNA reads TGCGCCAGCAGTGAGTGGGGCCCAGGCACCGGGGAGCTGTTTTTT.

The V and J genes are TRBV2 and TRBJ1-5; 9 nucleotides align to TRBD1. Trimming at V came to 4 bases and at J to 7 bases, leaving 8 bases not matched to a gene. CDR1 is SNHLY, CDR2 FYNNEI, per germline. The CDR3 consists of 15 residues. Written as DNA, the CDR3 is TGTGCCAGCAGTGGGGGGACAGGGTTTGGGCAGCCCCAGCATTTT. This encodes CASSGGTGFGQPQHF.

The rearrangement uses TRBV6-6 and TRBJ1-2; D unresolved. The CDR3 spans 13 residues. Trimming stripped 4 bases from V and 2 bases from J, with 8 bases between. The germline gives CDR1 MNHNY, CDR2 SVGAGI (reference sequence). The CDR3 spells CASSWATNYGYTF. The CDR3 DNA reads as TGTGCCAGCAGTTGGGCTACAAACTATGGCTACACCTTC.

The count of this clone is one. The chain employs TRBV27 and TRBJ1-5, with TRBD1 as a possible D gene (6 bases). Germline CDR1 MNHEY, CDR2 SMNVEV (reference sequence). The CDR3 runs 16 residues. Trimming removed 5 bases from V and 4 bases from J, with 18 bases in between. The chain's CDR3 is CASSPAAGAWNQPQHF. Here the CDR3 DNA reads TGTGCCAGCAGTCCTGCGGCAGGGGCCTGGAATCAGCCCCAGCATTTT.

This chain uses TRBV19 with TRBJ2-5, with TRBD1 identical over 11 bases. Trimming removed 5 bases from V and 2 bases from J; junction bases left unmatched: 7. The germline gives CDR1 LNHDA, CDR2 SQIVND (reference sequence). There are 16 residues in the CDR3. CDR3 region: CASSPWTGGPQETQYF. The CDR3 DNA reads TGTGCCAGTAGTCCCTGGACAGGGGGCCCGCAAGAGACCCAGTACTTC.

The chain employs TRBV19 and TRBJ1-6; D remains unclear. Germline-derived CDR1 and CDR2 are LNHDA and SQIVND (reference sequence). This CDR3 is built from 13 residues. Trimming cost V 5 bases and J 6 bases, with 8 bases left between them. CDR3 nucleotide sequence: TGTGCCAGTAGTGAGGATTTTAATTCACCCCTCCACTTT. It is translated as CASSEDFNSPLHF.

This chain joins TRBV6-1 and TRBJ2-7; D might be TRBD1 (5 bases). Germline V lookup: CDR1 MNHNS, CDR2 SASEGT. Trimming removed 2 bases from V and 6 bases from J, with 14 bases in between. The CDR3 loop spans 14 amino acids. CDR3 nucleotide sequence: TGTGCCAGCAGTGAACAGGGCCAGGGTCCCGAGCAGTACTTC. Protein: CASSEQGQGPEQYF.

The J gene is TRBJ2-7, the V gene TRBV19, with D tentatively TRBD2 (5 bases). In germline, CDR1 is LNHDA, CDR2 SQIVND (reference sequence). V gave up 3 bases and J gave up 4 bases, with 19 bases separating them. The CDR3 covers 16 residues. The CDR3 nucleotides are TGTGCCAGTAGTATTGAAGCGCCCTCGACTATTTACGAGCAGTACTTC. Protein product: CASSIEAPSTIYEQYF. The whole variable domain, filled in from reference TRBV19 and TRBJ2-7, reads DGGITQSPKYLFRKEGQNVTLSCEQNLNHDAMYWYRQDPGQGLRLIYYSQIVNDFQKGDIAEGYSVSREKKESFPLTVTSAQKNPTAFYLCASSIEAPSTIYEQYFGPGTRLTVT.

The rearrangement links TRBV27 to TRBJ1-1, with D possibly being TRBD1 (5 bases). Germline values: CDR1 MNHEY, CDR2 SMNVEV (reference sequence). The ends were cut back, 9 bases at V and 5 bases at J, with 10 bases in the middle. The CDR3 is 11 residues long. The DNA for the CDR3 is TGTGCCAGTGGGCGGGGGACTGAAGCTTTCTTT. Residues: CASGRGTEAFF.

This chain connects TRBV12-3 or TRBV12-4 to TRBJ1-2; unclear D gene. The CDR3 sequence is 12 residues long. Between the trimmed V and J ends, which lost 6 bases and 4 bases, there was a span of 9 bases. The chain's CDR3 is CASSPVFYGYTF. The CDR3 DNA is TGTGCCAGCAGCCCCGTCTTCTATGGCTACACCTTC.

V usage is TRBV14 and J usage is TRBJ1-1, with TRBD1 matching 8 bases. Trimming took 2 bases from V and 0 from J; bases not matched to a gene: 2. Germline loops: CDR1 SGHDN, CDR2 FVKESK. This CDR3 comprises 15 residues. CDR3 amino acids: CASSQNRGMNTEAFF. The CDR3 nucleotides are TGTGCCAGCAGCCAAAACAGGGGGATGAACACTGAAGCTTTCTTT.

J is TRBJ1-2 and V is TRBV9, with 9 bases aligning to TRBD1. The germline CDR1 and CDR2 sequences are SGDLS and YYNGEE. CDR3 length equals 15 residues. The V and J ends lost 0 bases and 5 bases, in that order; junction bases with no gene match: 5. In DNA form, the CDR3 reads TGTGCCAGCAGCGTAGGGGGACAGGGACTTTATGGCTACACCTTC. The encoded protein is CASSVGGQGLYGYTF.

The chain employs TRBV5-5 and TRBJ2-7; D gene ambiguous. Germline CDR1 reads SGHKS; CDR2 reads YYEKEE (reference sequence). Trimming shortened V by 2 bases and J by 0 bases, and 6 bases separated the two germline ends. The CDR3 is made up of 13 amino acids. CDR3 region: CASSLHHSYEQYF. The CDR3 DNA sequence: TGTGCCAGCAGCTTACACCACTCCTACGAGCAGTACTTC.

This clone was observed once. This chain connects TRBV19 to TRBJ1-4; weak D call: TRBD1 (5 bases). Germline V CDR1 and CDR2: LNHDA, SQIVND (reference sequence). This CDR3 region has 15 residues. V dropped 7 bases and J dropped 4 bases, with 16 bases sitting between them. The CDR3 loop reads CASTNGPGGNEKLFF. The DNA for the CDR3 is TGTGCCAGTACCAACGGACCCGGGGGTAATGAAAAACTGTTTTTT.

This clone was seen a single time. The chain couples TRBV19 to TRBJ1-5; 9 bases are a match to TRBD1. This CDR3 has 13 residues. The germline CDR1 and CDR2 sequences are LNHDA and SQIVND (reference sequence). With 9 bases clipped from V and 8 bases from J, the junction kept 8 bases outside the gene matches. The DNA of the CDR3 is TGTGCCAGCGCGGACAGGGGAGGGGAGCCCCAGCATTTT. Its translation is CASADRGGEPQHF. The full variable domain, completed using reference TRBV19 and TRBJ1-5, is DGGITQSPKYLFRKEGQNVTLSCEQNLNHDAMYWYRQDPGQGLRLIYYSQIVNDFQKGDIAEGYSVSREKKESFPLTVTSAQKNPTAFYLCASADRGGEPQHFGDGTRLSIL.

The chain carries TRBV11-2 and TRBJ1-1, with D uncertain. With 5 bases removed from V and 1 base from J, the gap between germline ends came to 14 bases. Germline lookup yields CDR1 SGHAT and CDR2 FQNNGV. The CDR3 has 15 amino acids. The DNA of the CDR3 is TGTGCCAGCAGCCCTCGTGCGGCATGGAACACTGAAGCTTTCTTT. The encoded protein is CASSPRAAWNTEAFF.

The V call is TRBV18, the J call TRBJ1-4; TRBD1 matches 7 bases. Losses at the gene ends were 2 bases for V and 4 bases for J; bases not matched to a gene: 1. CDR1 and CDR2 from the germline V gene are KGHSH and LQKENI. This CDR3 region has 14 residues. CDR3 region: CASSPNRGNEKLFF. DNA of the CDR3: TGTGCCAGCTCACCAAACAGGGGTAATGAAAAACTGTTTTTT.

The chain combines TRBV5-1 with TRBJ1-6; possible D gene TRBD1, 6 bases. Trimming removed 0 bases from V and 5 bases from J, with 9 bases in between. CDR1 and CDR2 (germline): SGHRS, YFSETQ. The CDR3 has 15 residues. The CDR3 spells CASSLEGHNNSPLHF. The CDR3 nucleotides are TGCGCCAGCAGCTTGGAGGGACATAATAATTCACCCCTCCACTTT.